Listed here are 5 T cell receptor beta chains from one sample, sequenced in a study of sequential checkpoint blockade in melanoma. Treatment in this sample: randomized to nivolumab then ipilimumab (arm A) or the reverse (arm B). Libraries were prepared by immunoSEQ multiplex PCR; TCRdb keeps only in-frame clonotypes and omits some of them. Of over 10,000 clones in the sample, around 68% were seen once. This specimen was CD8+ T cells sorted from blood (inferred from file names), taken from a patient given nivolumab and ipilimumab in sequence. The receptors were sampled from a human donor with melanoma.

The chain couples TRBV19 to TRBJ1-5; tentative D call: TRBD1 (5 bases). Germline V gene data show CDR1 as LNHDA and CDR2 as SQIVND (reference sequence). The germline V and J ends were trimmed by 6 bases and 0 bases, with 12 bases remaining between them. CDR3 size: 15 residues. The CDR3 nucleotides read TGTGCCAGTAGCTACCTCAGGGATAGCAATCAGCCCCAGCATTTT. It specifies CASSYLRDSNQPQHF.

The V and J genes are TRBV5-1 and TRBJ2-5; D may be TRBD2 (7 bases). V was cut by 4 bases and J by 5 bases, with 15 bases left in between. Germline V lookup: CDR1 SGHRS, CDR2 YFSETQ. The CDR3 contains 14 residues. The CDR3 protein is CASSQRGAEETQYF. CDR3 nucleotide sequence: TGCGCCAGCAGCCAACGGGGGGCTGAGGAGACCCAGTACTTC.

This chain connects TRBV19 to TRBJ2-7; 9 bases match TRBD2. The length of the CDR3 is 15 residues. Losses at the gene ends were 7 bases for V and 5 bases for J; bases not matched to a gene: 12. Germline lookup yields CDR1 LNHDA and CDR2 SQIVND (reference sequence). DNA of the CDR3: TGTGCCAGTAACAAAAGGGCGGGAGGGCGCGACGAGCAGTACTTC. Its translation is CASNKRAGGRDEQYF.

In this sample, this clone turned up once. V gene TRBV27 combines with J gene TRBJ2-1; 8 bases map to TRBD2. The CDR3 loop spans 13 amino acids. J was trimmed by 8 bases and V by 7 bases; bases with no gene match: 7. The germline CDR1 and CDR2 sequences are MNHEY and SMNVEV (reference sequence). The CDR3 here is CASNSGIKDEQFF. The DNA of the CDR3 is TGTGCCAGCAATAGCGGGATCAAGGATGAGCAGTTCTTC.

This chain uses TRBV2 with TRBJ2-7; TRBD2 aligns across 10 bases. Germline lookup yields CDR1 SNHLY and CDR2 FYNNEI. V lost 6 bases and J lost 1; bases outside the gene matches: 18. CDR3 size: 19 residues. The DNA of the CDR3 is TGTGCCAGCAGGTCTCCCGGTGGTAGCGGGGGGCTTGGTTCCTACGAGCAGTACGTC. Translation: CASRSPGGSGGLGSYEQYV.